The T cell receptor (beta chain) described here comes from a study of PD-1 blockade in classical Hodgkin lymphoma. Repertoires were generated with immunoSEQ multiplex PCR, while TCRdb's copy carries only in-frame clones and drops some. The data hold around 10,000 clones, with about 70% observed a single time. Germline CDR1 WNHNN, CDR2 SYGVQD (reference sequence). The CDR3 consists of 11 residues. Trimming cost V 6 bases and J 3 bases, with 6 bases left between them. Every one of the patients relapsed after autologous stem cell transplantation (brentuximab vedotin exposure was variable). This clone was picked up a small number of times. Its antigen is not identified. Overall study findings and caveats: Before treatment, TCR diversity in newly diagnosed patients was reportedly lower than in healthy donors.

The origin of this receptor is a human donor with classical Hodgkin lymphoma. The V call is TRBV10-1, the J call TRBJ2-7; no clear D gene. Sequencing was performed on peripheral blood mononuclear cells (PBMCs), taken at baseline. The CDR3 region has the DNA TGCGCCAGCAGCCACAGCTACGAGCAGTACTTC. Protein: CASSHSYEQYF.